This TCR beta chain was retrieved from a study of CD4 T cells in relation to SARS-CoV-2 and coronaviruses. Study-level findings and limits: This crossreactivity analysis covered spike protein alone, no other viral proteins. Compared with monoreactive clones, crossreactive clones showed significantly weaker SARS-CoV-2 expansion. Memory recall responses, not primary responses primed in culture, are what the assay detects.

Unexposed donor CD4+ T cells date from about 2011-2018, before the COVID-19 pandemic. CD4 enrichment then naive enrichment separated naive from memory CD4+ cells. Per the germline V gene, CDR1 is MNHEY and CDR2 is SVGAGI. This CDR3 is built from 14 residues. Losses at the gene ends were 2 bases for V and 8 bases for J; bases not matched to a gene: 6. As concerns this clone: What it binds is not known.

Sequencing used immunoSEQ multiplex PCR; TCRdb keeps in-frame clones, though not all of them. The sample records tens of thousands of clones, about 95% being singletons. This receptor was taken from a human donor in good health. The chain links TRBV6-5 to TRBJ1-2; 9 nucleotides match TRBD1. The specimen sequenced was naive CD4+ T cells from PBMCs. The subset denotes: naive CD4+ T cells isolated by negative enrichment. The CDR3 DNA follows: TGTGCCAGCAGTTACGACAGGGGGAATTGGGGCTACACCTTC. Translation: CASSYDRGNWGYTF.